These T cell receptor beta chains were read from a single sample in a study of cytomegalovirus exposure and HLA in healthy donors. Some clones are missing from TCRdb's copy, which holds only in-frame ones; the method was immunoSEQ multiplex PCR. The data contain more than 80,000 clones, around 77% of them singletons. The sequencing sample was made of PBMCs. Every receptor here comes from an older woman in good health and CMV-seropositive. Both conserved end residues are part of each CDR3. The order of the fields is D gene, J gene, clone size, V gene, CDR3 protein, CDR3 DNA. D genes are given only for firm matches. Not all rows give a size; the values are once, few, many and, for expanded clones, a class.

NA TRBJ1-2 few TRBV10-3 CAISETGTTGGYTF TGTGCCATCAGTGAGACAGGGACGACGGGGGGCTACACCTTC
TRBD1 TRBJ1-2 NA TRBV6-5 CASSLDRAYGYTF TGTGCCAGCAGCCTCGACAGGGCCTATGGCTACACCTTC
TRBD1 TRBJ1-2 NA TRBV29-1 CSVLDGTANYGYTF TGCAGCGTTCTTGATGGGACAGCTAACTATGGCTACACCTTC
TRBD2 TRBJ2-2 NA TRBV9 CASSVGPGTSGTGELFF TGTGCCAGCAGCGTAGGCCCCGGGACTAGCGGGACCGGGGAGCTGTTTTTT
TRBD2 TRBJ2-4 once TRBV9 CASSGTSAKNIQYF TGTGCCAGCAGCGGGACTAGCGCCAAAAACATTCAGTACTTC
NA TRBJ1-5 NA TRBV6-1 CASSEAREMNQPQHF TGTGCCAGCAGTGAAGCGAGGGAAATGAATCAGCCCCAGCATTTT
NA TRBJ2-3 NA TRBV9 CASSDSHVRTDTQYF TGTGCCAGCAGCGATAGTCACGTTCGCACAGATACGCAGTATTTT
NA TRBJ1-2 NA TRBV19 CASRHPGGEAYGYTF TGTGCCAGTCGACACCCTGGGGGGGAGGCCTATGGCTACACCTTC
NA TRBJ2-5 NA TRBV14 CASRGSKVPETQYF TGTGCCAGCAGGGGCTCCAAAGTCCCAGAGACCCAGTACTTC
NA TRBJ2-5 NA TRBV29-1 CSVEEFYGGRETQYF TGCAGCGTTGAAGAGTTTTACGGGGGGCGGGAGACCCAGTACTTC
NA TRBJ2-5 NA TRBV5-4 CASSLVGSQETQYF TGTGCCAGCAGCTTGGTGGGCAGTCAAGAGACCCAGTACTTC
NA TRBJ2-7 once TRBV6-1 CASSERSGWYF TGTGCCAGCAGTGAACGGTCAGGGTGGTACTTC
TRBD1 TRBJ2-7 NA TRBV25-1 CASRQTGRNYEQYF TGTGCCAGCAGGCAGACAGGGCGTAACTACGAGCAGTACTTC
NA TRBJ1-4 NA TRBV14 CASSLILTTNEKLFF TGTGCCAGCAGCCTAATACTCACAACTAATGAAAAACTGTTTTTT
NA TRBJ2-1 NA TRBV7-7 CASSFRLEGNEQFF TGTGCTAGCAGCTTTCGACTAGAAGGCAATGAGCAGTTCTTC
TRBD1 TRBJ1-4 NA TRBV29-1 CSVGAGGREKLFF TGCAGCGTTGGGGCAGGGGGCCGGGAAAAACTGTTTTTT
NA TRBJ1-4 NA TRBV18 CASSLRGTNEKLFF TGTGCCAGCTCTCTAAGGGGAACTAATGAAAAACTGTTTTTT
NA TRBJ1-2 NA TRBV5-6 CASSLAHWTENYGYTF TGTGCCAGCAGCTTGGCCCACTGGACAGAGAACTATGGCTACACCTTC
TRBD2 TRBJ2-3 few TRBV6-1 CASGLAGAGNTQYF TGTGCCAGCGGACTAGCGGGAGCTGGGAATACGCAGTATTTT
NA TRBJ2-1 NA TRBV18 CASSLGAGAQNEQFF TGTGCCAGCTCGCTGGGTGCGGGGGCGCAAAATGAGCAGTTCTTC
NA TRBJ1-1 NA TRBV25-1 CASSERGNTEAFF TGTGCCAGCAGTGAAAGGGGGAACACTGAAGCTTTCTTT
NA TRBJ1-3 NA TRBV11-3 CASSHDTTRLSSGNTIYF TGTGCCAGCAGCCACGACACCACCCGGTTAAGCTCTGGAAACACCATATATTTT
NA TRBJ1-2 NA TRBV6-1 CASSGAGDYGYTF TGTGCCAGCAGTGGGGCAGGTGACTATGGCTACACCTTC
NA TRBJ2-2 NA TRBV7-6 CASSPVQGTGELFF TGTGCCAGCAGCCCGGTACAGGGAACCGGGGAGCTGTTTTTT
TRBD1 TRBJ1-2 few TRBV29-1 CSVAGTGGDYGYTF TGCAGCGTAGCCGGGACAGGGGGCGACTATGGCTACACCTTC
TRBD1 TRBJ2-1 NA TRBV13 CASSIGTGANNEQFF TGTGCCAGCAGCATTGGGACAGGGGCGAACAATGAGCAGTTCTTC
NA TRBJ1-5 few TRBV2 CASSTGRNQPQHF TGTGCCAGCAGTACAGGTCGGAATCAGCCCCAGCATTTT
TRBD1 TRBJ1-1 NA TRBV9 CASSVHPTGGGEAFF TGTGCCAGCAGCGTACATCCCACAGGGGGCGGGGAAGCTTTCTTT
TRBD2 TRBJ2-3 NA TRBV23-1 CASIIAGVGVADTQYF TGCGCCAGCATAATTGCGGGAGTGGGGGTAGCAGATACGCAGTATTTT
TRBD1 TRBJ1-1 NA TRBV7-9 CASSSPTGGLMNTEAFF TGTGCCAGCAGCTCACCGACAGGGGGGTTAATGAACACTGAAGCTTTCTTT
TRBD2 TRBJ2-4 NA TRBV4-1 CASSQVGRAKNIQYF TGCGCCAGCAGCCAAGTCGGGAGGGCCAAAAACATTCAGTACTTC
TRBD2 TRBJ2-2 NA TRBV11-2 CASSPPSGNTGELFF TGTGCCAGCAGCCCGCCTAGCGGTAACACCGGGGAGCTGTTTTTT
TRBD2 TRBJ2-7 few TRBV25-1 CASTSGGTYEQYF TGTGCCAGCACTAGCGGAGGAACCTACGAGCAGTACTTC
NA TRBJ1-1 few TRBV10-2 CASSEMKRVTEAFF TGCGCCAGCAGTGAGATGAAGAGGGTCACTGAAGCTTTCTTT
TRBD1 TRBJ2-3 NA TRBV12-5 CASGFGTENLPPGTQYF TGTGCTAGTGGTTTCGGGACAGAAAATTTGCCGCCAGGTACGCAGTATTTT
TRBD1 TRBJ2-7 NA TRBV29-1 CSVGTGGAYEQYF TGCAGCGTAGGGACAGGGGGTGCCTACGAGCAGTACTTC
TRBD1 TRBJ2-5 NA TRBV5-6 CASSLQGNRETQYF TGTGCCAGCAGCTTACAGGGGAATCGAGAGACCCAGTACTTC
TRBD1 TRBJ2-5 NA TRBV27 CASTSWGQQETQYF TGTGCCAGCACTTCTTGGGGACAGCAAGAGACCCAGTACTTC
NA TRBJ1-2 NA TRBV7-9 CASSHPLEGEYYGYTF TGTGCCAGCAGCCATCCCCTAGAGGGAGAGTACTATGGCTACACCTTC
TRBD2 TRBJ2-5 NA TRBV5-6 CASSRFWEGGETQYF TGTGCCAGCAGCCGCTTTTGGGAGGGAGGAGAGACCCAGTACTTC
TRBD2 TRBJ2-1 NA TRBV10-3 CAISASGKAGGEQFF TGTGCCATCAGCGCTAGCGGGAAGGCCGGAGGGGAGCAGTTCTTC
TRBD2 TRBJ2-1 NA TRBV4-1 CASRKVLPGLAGVGGYNEQFF TGCGCCAGCAGAAAAGTCCTGCCGGGACTAGCGGGAGTCGGTGGATACAATGAGCAGTTCTTC
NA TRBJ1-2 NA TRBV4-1 CASSLEGAPNYGYTF TGCGCCAGCAGCCTCGAGGGAGCGCCAAACTATGGCTACACCTTC
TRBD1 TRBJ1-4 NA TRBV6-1 CASMLGGAGEKLFF TGTGCCAGCATGCTAGGGGGCGCTGGTGAAAAACTGTTTTTT
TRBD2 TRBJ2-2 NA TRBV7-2 CASSSWTSLGTGELFF TGTGCCAGCAGCTCCTGGACTAGCCTCGGCACCGGGGAGCTGTTTTTT